This T cell receptor (beta chain) emerged from a study of CD4 T cells in relation to SARS-CoV-2 and coronaviruses. Study summary: PBMCs were cultured with antigen for roughly 11 days before TCR beta sequencing. The negative reference was HIV-1 Nef peptide pool or peptide-free culture.

The unexposed donors gave CD4+ T cells in about 2011-2019, prior to COVID-19. After roughly ten days of culture, CD4+ T cells were isolated. As cell numbers allowed, unexposed-donor CD4+ T cells faced SARS-CoV-2 S/N and four cold-coronavirus spikes. On days 3 and 7, cultures got half fresh IL-2 medium. Remarks on this clone: What it recognizes is unknown.

TCRdb keeps only in-frame clones here, not all; method: immunoSEQ multiplex PCR. The sample yields roughly 17,000 clones, about 84% seen once. Material: CD4+ T cells from PBMCs, cultured in vitro. The sequence was collected from a human donor in good health.

As DNA, the CDR3 is TGTGCCAGCAGCTTGATTGCGGTCGTTGGTGAGAGCAATCAGCCCCAGCATTTT. Amino acids: CASSLIAVVGESNQPQHF. The chain has TRBV5-8 and TRBJ1-5; D unresolved. The CDR3 is 18 amino acids. In germline, CDR1 is SGHTS, CDR2 YDEGEE. Trimming cost V 1 base and J 1 base, with 18 bases left between them.